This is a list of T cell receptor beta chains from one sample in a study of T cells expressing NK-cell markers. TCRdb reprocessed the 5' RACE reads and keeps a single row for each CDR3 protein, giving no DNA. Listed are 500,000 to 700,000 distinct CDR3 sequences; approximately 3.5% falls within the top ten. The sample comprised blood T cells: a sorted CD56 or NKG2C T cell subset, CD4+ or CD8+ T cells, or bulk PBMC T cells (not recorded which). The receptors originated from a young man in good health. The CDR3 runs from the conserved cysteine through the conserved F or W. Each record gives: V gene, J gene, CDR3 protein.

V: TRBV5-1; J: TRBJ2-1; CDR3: CASSLSGKDGNEQFF
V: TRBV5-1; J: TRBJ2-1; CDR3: CASSLVADPYNEQFF
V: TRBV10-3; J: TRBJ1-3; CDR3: CAIRGHMNSGNTIYF
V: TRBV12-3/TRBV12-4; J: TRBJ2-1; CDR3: CASSVLGGRVSYNEQFF
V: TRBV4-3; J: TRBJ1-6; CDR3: CASSLKGDGNSPLHF
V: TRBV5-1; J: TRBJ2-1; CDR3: CASKETSGSNEQFF
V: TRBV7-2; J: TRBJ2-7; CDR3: CASSPRGTGAYEQYF
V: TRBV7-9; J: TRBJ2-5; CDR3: CASSRGLTETQYF
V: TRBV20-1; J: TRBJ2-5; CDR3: CSARDGFGETQYF
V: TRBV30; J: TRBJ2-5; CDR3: CAWSVNSIEETQYF
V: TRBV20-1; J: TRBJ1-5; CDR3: CSARGAGNQPQHF
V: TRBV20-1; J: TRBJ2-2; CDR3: CSAQGLVGTGELFF
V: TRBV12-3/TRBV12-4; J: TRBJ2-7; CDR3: CASSRQGDYEQYF
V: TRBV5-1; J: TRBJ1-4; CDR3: CASSGTGAYNEKLFF
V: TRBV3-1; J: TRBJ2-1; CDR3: CASNYMGEQFF
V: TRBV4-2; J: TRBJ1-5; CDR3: CASSQGGLQPQHF
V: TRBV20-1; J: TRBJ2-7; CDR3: CSARPGLAGYEQYF
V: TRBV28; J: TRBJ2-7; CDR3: CASKGLEYEQYF
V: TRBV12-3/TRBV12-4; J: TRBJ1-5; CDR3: CASTQGAGHQPQHF
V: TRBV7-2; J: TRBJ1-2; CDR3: CASSLDSSRTYGYTF
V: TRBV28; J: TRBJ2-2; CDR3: CASLGTSGNSGELFF
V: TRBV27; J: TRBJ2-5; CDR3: CASSIVLGTSETQYF
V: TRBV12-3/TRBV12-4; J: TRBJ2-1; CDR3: CASSPLASVYNEHFF
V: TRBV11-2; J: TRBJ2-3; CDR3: CASSLDRLAAGGTDTQYF
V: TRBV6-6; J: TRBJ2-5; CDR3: CASGKDGEETQYF
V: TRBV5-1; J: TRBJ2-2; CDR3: CASSLERLAGGTGELFF
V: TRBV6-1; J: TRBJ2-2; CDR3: CASSELETGFMGELFF
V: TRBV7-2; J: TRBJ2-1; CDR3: CASSLISRRRTSGSYEQFF